The 24 T cell receptor beta chains in this list originate from one sample, sequenced in a study of cytomegalovirus exposure and HLA in healthy donors. This PCR relied on a set of 60 Vbeta primers and 13 Jbeta primers. TCRdb's table, derived via immunoSEQ multiplex PCR, lists solely in-frame clones and lacks some. The sample contains around 170,000 clones, approximately 80% of which appear only once. Material: PBMCs. All receptors come from a man aged 60 to 75 in good health and CMV-seronegative.

This chain uses TRBV29-1 with TRBJ1-1; D perhaps matches TRBD1 (5 bases). The CDR3 sequence is 13 residues long. CDR1 is SQVTM, CDR2 ANQGSEA, per germline. With 7 bases removed from V and 0 bases from J, the gap between germline ends came to 12 bases. The DNA for the CDR3 is TGCAGCGGGTCGACAGCCATGAACACTGAAGCTTTCTTT. Translation gives CSGSTAMNTEAFF.

The rearrangement joins TRBV5-1 to TRBJ2-7; 8 bases map to TRBD2. This CDR3 comprises 15 residues. The V gene's germline CDR1 is SGHRS and CDR2 YFSETQ. J was trimmed by 4 bases and V by 0 bases; bases with no gene match: 6. CDR3 residues: CASSLVAGGGYEQYF. The DNA for the CDR3 is TGCGCCAGCAGCTTGGTTGCGGGAGGTGGGTACGAGCAGTACTTC. Filled out from reference TRBV5-1 and TRBJ2-7, the complete variable domain reads KAGVTQTPRYLIKTRGQQVTLSCSPISGHRSVSWYQQTPGQGLQFLFEYFSETQRNKGNFPGRFSGRQFSNSRSEMNVSTLELGDSALYLCASSLVAGGGYEQYFGPGTRLTVT.

The chain is built from TRBV19 and TRBJ1-2, with 9 bases fitting TRBD1. The CDR3 contains 14 residues. Trimming took 2 bases from V and 4 from J; bases not matched to a gene: 2. Germline-derived CDR1 and CDR2 are LNHDA and SQIVND (reference sequence). CDR3 sequence reads: CASSIRDRVYGYTF. The CDR3 DNA reads TGTGCCAGTAGTATACGGGACAGGGTCTATGGCTACACCTTC.

In regard to this clone: This may be a read error, as it is one base from a much larger clone. In DNA, the CDR3 is TGTGCCAGCAGCACGGGGGGAGAGACCCAGTACTTC. Protein: CASSTGGETQYF. V and J are TRBV7-2 and TRBJ2-5, with TRBD2 identical over 7 bases. Germline loops: CDR1 SGHTA, CDR2 FQGNSA. This CDR3 has 12 residues. V dropped 5 bases and J dropped 4; count of bases not matched to a gene: 1.

In the case of this clone: This specimen includes other DNA sequences encoding the same CDR3. The chain uses TRBV19 and TRBJ1-1, with D unclear. Germline V gene data show CDR1 as LNHDA and CDR2 as SQIVND (reference sequence). This CDR3 region has 11 residues. With 6 bases removed from V and 4 bases from J, the gap between germline ends came to 6 bases. The CDR3, as DNA: TGTGCCAGTAGCATGAGCACTGAAGCTTTCTTT. The encoded protein is CASSMSTEAFF. The entire variable domain, with the rest obtained from reference TRBV19 and TRBJ1-1, is as follows: DGGITQSPKYLFRKEGQNVTLSCEQNLNHDAMYWYRQDPGQGLRLIYYSQIVNDFQKGDIAEGYSVSREKKESFPLTVTSAQKNPTAFYLCASSMSTEAFFGQGTRLTVV.

In its sample, this clone was seen a few times. This sequence joins TRBV6-6 and TRBJ2-1; D is uncertain. V was cut by 8 bases and J by 6 bases, with 17 bases left in between. This CDR3 comprises 14 residues. Germline V gene lookup returns CDR1 MNHNY and CDR2 SVGAGI (reference sequence). CDR3 residues: CASADPPHVNEQFF. The DNA for the CDR3 is TGTGCCAGCGCGGATCCTCCTCATGTCAATGAGCAGTTCTTC.

The genes are TRBV6-5 and TRBJ1-2, with TRBD1 matching over 12 bases. The CDR3 covers 15 residues. The germline gives CDR1 MNHEY, CDR2 SVGAGI. V gave up 4 bases and J gave up 5 bases; unmatched junction bases: 5. CDR3: CASSWGQGAGYGYTF. CDR3 sequence (DNA): TGTGCCAGCAGTTGGGGACAGGGGGCCGGATATGGCTACACCTTC.

Only one count was recorded for this clone. This chain connects TRBV28 to TRBJ1-5; D possibly corresponds to TRBD1 (5 bases). The length of the CDR3 is 13 residues. Germline assignment: CDR1 MDHEN and CDR2 SYDVKM. Deletions cut 6 bases from V and 5 bases from J, with 11 bases between. CDR3 nucleotide sequence: TGTGCCAGCAGCCTGTGGGGGGATCAGCCCCAGCATTTT. Residues: CASSLWGDQPQHF. Full variable domain (remainder filled in from reference TRBV28 and TRBJ1-5): DVKVTQSSRYLVKRTGEKVFLECVQDMDHENMFWYRQDPGLGLRLIYFSYDVKMKEKGDIPEGYSVSREKKERFSLILESASTNQTSMYLCASSLWGDQPQHFGDGTRLSIL.

The chain links TRBV9 to TRBJ2-2; a possible D gene is TRBD1 (5 bases). The V and J ends lost 1 base and 6 bases respectively, with 10 bases between them. The CDR3 is 14 amino acids. The V gene's germline CDR1 is SGDLS and CDR2 YYNGEE. CDR3 sequence: CASSVTRVAGELFF. The DNA for the CDR3 is TGTGCCAGCAGCGTAACCAGGGTGGCCGGGGAGCTGTTTTTT.

This rearrangement joins TRBV5-1 to TRBJ2-5; TRBD2 matches 11 bases. V gave up 4 bases and J gave up 7 bases; unmatched junction bases: 12. CDR1 is SGHRS, CDR2 YFSETQ, per germline. This CDR3 contains 16 residues. In DNA, the CDR3 is TGCGCCAGCAGCGAACCGACTAGCGGGGTAGGGGGGACCCAGTACTTC. This codes for CASSEPTSGVGGTQYF. The variable domain in full, with the rest retrieved from reference TRBV5-1 and TRBJ2-5, is KAGVTQTPRYLIKTRGQQVTLSCSPISGHRSVSWYQQTPGQGLQFLFEYFSETQRNKGNFPGRFSGRQFSNSRSEMNVSTLELGDSALYLCASSEPTSGVGGTQYFGPGTRLLVL.

The chain combines TRBV5-1 with TRBJ1-5; TRBD1 agrees at 7 bases. The ends lost 4 bases at V and 4 bases at J; junction bases unmatched: 8. The CDR3 sequence is 15 residues long. Germline CDR1 is SGHRS and CDR2 is YFSETQ. CDR3 sequence (DNA): TGCGCCAGCAGCCGCACGGGACAGAAGAATCAGCCCCAGCATTTT. Its protein is CASSRTGQKNQPQHF.

In this sample, this clone turned up a few times. CDR3 loop: CAWSVWGSGKPSLAGANVLTF. The CDR3 DNA sequence: TGTGCCTGGAGTGTATGGGGCTCAGGGAAGCCTTCTTTGGCTGGGGCCAACGTCCTGACTTTC. The chain recombines TRBV30 with TRBJ2-6, with D tentatively TRBD1 (5 bases). V lost 0 bases and J lost 2, with 26 bases in between. The CDR3 has 21 residues. Germline V gene sequence: CDR1 GTSNPN, CDR2 SVGIG (reference sequence). The variable domain in full, with the rest retrieved from reference TRBV30 and TRBJ2-6, is SQTIHQWPATLVQPVGSPLSLECTVEGTSNPNLYWYRQAAGRGLQLLFYSVGIGQISSEVPQNLSASRPQDRQFILSSKKLLLSDSGFYLCAWSVWGSGKPSLAGANVLTFGAGSRLTVL.

The chain carries TRBV19 and TRBJ2-1; a weak D match, TRBD1 (5 bases). V was clipped by 1 base and J by 10 bases, with 14 bases between them. The V gene's germline CDR1 is LNHDA and CDR2 SQIVND (reference sequence). The CDR3 extends over 14 amino acids. The CDR3 loop reads CASSIGPRNREQFF. As DNA, the CDR3 is TGTGCCAGTAGTATAGGCCCCAGGAACAGGGAGCAGTTCTTC.

Here the CDR3 reads CASSPLGQGNVDTIYF. CDR3 bases: TGCGCCAGCAGCCCCCTGGGGCAGGGAAACGTAGACACCATATATTTT. V and J are TRBV5-1 and TRBJ1-3, with D perhaps matching TRBD1 (5 bases). Germline V gives CDR1 SGHRS, CDR2 YFSETQ. This CDR3 has 16 amino acids. The germline V and J ends were trimmed by 4 bases and 8 bases, with 22 bases remaining between them.

The V call is TRBV19, the J call TRBJ2-5; 10 bases are shared with TRBD2. This CDR3 is built from 16 residues. Losses at the gene ends were 3 bases for V and 5 bases for J; bases not matched to a gene: 9. The germline gives CDR1 LNHDA, CDR2 SQIVND (reference sequence). The CDR3: CASSMASTSGAETQYF. In nucleotides, the CDR3 is TGTGCCAGTAGTATGGCCTCCACTAGCGGGGCTGAGACCCAGTACTTC.

This chain joins TRBV7-6 and TRBJ2-1; TRBD2 is a possible D gene (5 bases). Germline V gene sequence: CDR1 SGHVS, CDR2 FNYEAQ. Trimming removed 4 bases from V and 0 bases from J, with 10 bases in between. The CDR3 has 15 residues. The CDR3 sequence: CASSSTGDSYNEQFF. CDR3 bases: TGTGCCAGCAGCTCCACCGGGGACTCCTACAATGAGCAGTTCTTC.

The rearrangement uses TRBV29-1 and TRBJ2-2, with D perhaps matching TRBD2 (6 bases). The CDR3 contains 13 residues. Germline assignment: CDR1 SQVTM and CDR2 ANQGSEA. Trimming removed 7 bases at V and 4 bases at J, with 13 bases between. CDR3 protein: CSATSSGTGELFF. The CDR3 nucleotides read TGCAGCGCGACTAGTAGCGGCACCGGGGAGCTGTTTTTT.

This clone was seen only a few times. V usage is TRBV10-2 and J usage is TRBJ2-7; D is ambiguous. This CDR3 spans 13 amino acids. Trimming stripped 3 bases from V and 0 bases from J, with 6 bases between. From germline, CDR1 is WSHSY and CDR2 SAAADI. The CDR3 sequence is CASSEASSYEQYF. The CDR3 bases are TGCGCCAGCAGTGAAGCTAGCTCCTACGAGCAGTACTTC.

This chain uses TRBV5-1 with TRBJ2-5; 7 nucleotides align to TRBD1. The V gene's germline CDR1 is SGHRS and CDR2 YFSETQ. The CDR3 runs to 16 residues. Germline trimming cut 4 bases from V and 2 bases from J; bases unmatched to any gene: 11. DNA for the CDR3: TGCGCCAGCAGCCAGCTTGAGGGGGCGCGACAAGAGACCCAGTACTTC. This sequence encodes CASSQLEGARQETQYF.

The chain uses TRBV18 and TRBJ1-4, with 9 bases that match TRBD1. With 1 base clipped from V and 7 bases from J, the junction kept 10 bases outside the gene matches. The CDR3 runs 17 residues. CDR1 KGHSH and CDR2 LQKENI come from the germline V gene. CDR3 in DNA: TGTGCCAGCTCACCACTTACGGGACAGGGCGTTAGTGAAAAACTGTTTTTT. Protein: CASSPLTGQGVSEKLFF.

To note about this clone: Other DNA sequences from this sample encode an identical CDR3 as well. J is TRBJ1-6 and V is TRBV5-1, with TRBD1 matching 8 bases. With V trimmed by 0 bases and J by 7 bases, 0 bases remained unmatched. This CDR3 has 14 residues. Per germline, CDR1 SGHRS and CDR2 YFSETQ. The CDR3 loop reads CASSLDRGNSPLHF. The CDR3 DNA sequence: TGCGCCAGCAGCTTGGACAGGGGGAATTCACCCCTCCACTTT.

This chain uses TRBV19 with TRBJ2-1; the D gene is possibly TRBD2 (6 bases). Germline V gene lookup returns CDR1 LNHDA and CDR2 SQIVND (reference sequence). V was cut by 7 bases and J by 4 bases, with 17 bases left in between. This CDR3 region has 15 residues. CDR3 amino acids: CASTDSPSAYNEQFF. The CDR3 coding sequence is TGTGCCAGTACCGATAGCCCTAGCGCATACAATGAGCAGTTCTTC.

The chain uses TRBV5-6 and TRBJ1-5; D possibly corresponds to TRBD1 (6 bases). This CDR3 has 14 residues. V lost 2 bases and J lost 6, with 12 bases in between. The germline V gene encodes CDR1 SGHDT and CDR2 YYEEEE. This CDR3 reads CASSLQGSGQPQHF. DNA for the CDR3: TGTGCCAGCAGCTTACAGGGATCTGGTCAGCCCCAGCATTTT.

V usage is TRBV15 and J usage is TRBJ2-1; D is perhaps TRBD2 (5 bases). This CDR3 comprises 12 residues. Trimming pared 5 bases from V and 9 bases from J, leaving 11 bases between. The V gene's germline CDR1 is LNHNV and CDR2 YYDKDF (reference sequence). The CDR3, as DNA: TGTGCCACCAGCTCGTCGGGGTTTGAGCAGTTCTTC. Amino acid sequence: CATSSSGFEQFF.